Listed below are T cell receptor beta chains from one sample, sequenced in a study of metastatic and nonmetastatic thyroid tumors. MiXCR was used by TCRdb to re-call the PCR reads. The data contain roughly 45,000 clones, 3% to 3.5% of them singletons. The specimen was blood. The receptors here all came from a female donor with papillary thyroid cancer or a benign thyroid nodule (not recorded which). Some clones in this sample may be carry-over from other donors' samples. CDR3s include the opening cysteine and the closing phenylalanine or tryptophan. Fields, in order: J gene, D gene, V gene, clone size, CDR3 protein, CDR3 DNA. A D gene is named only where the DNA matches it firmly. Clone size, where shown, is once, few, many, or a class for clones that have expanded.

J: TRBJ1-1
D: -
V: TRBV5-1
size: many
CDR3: CASSSDGRRNTEAFF
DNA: TGCGCCAGCAGCTCTGACGGCAGGAGGAACACTGAAGCTTTCTTT

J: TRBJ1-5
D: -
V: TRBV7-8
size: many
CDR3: CASSLAQGWYQPQHF
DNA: TGTGCCAGCAGCTTAGCCCAGGGGTGGTATCAGCCCCAGCATTTT

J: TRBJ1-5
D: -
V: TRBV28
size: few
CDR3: CATQQQSPNQPQHF
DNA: TGTGCTACACAACAGCAAAGTCCCAATCAGCCCCAGCATTTT

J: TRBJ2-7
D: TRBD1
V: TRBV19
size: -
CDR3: CASSMGTGIHEQYF
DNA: TGTGCCAGTAGTATGGGGACAGGGATACACGAGCAGTACTTC

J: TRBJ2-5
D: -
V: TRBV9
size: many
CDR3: CASSVGQTRYQETQYF
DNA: TGTGCCAGCAGCGTAGGGCAGACGAGGTACCAAGAGACCCAGTACTTC

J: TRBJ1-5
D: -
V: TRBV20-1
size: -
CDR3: CSARDVTAAQPQHF
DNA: TGCAGTGCTAGAGATGTAACAGCAGCTCAGCCCCAGCATTTT

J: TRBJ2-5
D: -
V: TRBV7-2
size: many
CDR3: CASSNQETQYF
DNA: TGTGCCAGCAGCAACCAAGAGACCCAGTACTTC

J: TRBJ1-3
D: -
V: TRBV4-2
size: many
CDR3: CASSQDSGPQNTIYF
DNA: TGTGCCAGCAGCCAGGACAGCGGCCCCCAGAACACCATATATTTT

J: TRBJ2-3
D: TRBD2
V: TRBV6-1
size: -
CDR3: CASSPIAGGTDTQYF
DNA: TGTGCCAGCAGTCCAATAGCGGGGGGCACAGATACGCAGTATTTT

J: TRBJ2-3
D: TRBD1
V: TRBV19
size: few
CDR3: CASSRGQAHTDTQYF
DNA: TGTGCCAGTAGTAGGGGACAGGCCCACACAGATACGCAGTATTTT

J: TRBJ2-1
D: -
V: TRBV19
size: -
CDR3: CASSILGGAYNEQFF
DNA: TGTGCCAGTAGTATCCTCGGGGGTGCTTACAATGAGCAGTTCTTC

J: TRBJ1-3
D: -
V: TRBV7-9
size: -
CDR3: CASSATESSGNTIYF
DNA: TGTGCCAGCAGCGCGACAGAGAGCTCTGGAAACACCATATATTTT

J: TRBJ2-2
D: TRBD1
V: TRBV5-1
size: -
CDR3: CASSYGQGSGELFF
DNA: TGCGCCAGCAGCTACGGACAGGGTAGCGGGGAGCTGTTTTTT

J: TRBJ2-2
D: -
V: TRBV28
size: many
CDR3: CASSLGLSEDTGELFF
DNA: TGTGCCAGCAGTTTGGGACTCAGCGAGGACACCGGGGAGCTGTTTTTT

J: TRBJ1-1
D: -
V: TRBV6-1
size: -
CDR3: CASSPPWEGRTEAFF
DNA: TGTGCCAGCAGCCCCCCTTGGGAAGGGCGTACTGAAGCTTTCTTT

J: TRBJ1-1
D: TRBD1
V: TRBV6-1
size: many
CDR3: CASNLQGEGTEAFF
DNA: TGTGCCAGCAACTTACAGGGGGAGGGCACTGAAGCTTTCTTT

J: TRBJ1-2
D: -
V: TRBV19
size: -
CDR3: CASTPGRDSYGYTF
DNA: TGTGCCAGTACCCCAGGGAGGGACTCCTACGGCTACACCTTC

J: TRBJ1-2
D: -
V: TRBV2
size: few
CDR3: CASRPPGLTGGYTF
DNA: TGTGCCAGCAGACCACCGGGCCTCACGGGGGGCTACACCTTC

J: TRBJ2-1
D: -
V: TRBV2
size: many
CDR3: CASSVLSYNEQFF
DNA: TGTGCCAGCAGTGTTCTTTCCTACAATGAGCAGTTCTTC

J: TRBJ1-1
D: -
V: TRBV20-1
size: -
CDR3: CSSIRDPSGVGTALF
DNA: TGCAGTTCTATCAGAGACCCGTCGGGAGTTGGTACAGCTCTCTTT

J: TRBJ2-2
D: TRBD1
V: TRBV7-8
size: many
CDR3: CASSSLISRSTGSNTGELFF
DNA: TGTGCCAGCAGCTCCCTAATAAGCCGATCGACAGGGAGCAACACCGGGGAGCTGTTTTTT

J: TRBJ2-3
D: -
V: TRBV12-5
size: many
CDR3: CASGFRANPDTQYF
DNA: TGTGCTAGTGGTTTCCGGGCTAATCCAGATACGCAGTATTTT

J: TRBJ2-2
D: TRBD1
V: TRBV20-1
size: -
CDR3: CSARGATGGFGELFF
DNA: TGCAGTGCTAGAGGCGCGACAGGGGGCTTCGGGGAGCTGTTTTTT

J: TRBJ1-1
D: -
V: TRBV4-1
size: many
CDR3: CASSQGHQNTEAFF
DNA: TGCGCCAGCAGCCAAGGACACCAGAACACTGAAGCTTTCTTT

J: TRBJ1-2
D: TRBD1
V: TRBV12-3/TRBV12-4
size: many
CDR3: CASTSTGAGYTF
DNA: TGTGCCAGCACCTCGACAGGGGCTGGCTACACCTTC

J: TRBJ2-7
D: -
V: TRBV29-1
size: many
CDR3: CSVVLRESYEQYF
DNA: TGCAGCGTTGTTTTGCGGGAATCCTACGAGCAGTACTTC

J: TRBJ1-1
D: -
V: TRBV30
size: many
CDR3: CAWNRGVGTEAFF
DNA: TGTGCCTGGAATCGGGGGGTGGGCACTGAAGCTTTCTTT

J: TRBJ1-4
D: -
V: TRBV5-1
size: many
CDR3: CASSLLGRLREKLFF
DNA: TGCGCCAGCAGCTTGTTGGGCAGGCTTCGTGAAAAACTGTTTTTT

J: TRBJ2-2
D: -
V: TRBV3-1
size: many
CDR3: CASAVSGELFF
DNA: TGTGCCAGCGCGGTATCCGGGGAGCTGTTTTTT

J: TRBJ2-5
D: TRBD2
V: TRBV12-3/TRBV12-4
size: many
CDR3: CASSLSGTETQYF
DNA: TGTGCCAGCAGTCTTAGCGGGACAGAGACCCAGTACTTC

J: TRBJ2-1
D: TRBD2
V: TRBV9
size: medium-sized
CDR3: CASSIPTSGRTNF
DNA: TGTGCCAGCAGCATTCCCACTAGCGGGAGGACCAACTTC

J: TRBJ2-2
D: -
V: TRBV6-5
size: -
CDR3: CASSYGRVDTWELFF
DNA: TGTGCCAGCAGTTACGGCAGGGTTGACACCTGGGAGCTGTTTTTT

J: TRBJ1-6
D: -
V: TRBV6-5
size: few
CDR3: CASSYAYSPGGGAGDSPLHF
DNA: TGTGCCAGCAGTTACGCCTACTCTCCGGGCGGCGGGGCGGGTGATTCACCCCTCCACTTT

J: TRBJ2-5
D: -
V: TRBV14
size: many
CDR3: CASSQAGRGTAQETQYF
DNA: TGTGCCAGCAGCCAGGCGGGGCGCGGGACAGCCCAAGAGACCCAGTACTTC

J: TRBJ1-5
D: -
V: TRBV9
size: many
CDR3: CASSVGGASNQPQHF
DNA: TGTGCCAGCAGCGTAGGGGGGGCTAGCAATCAGCCCCAGCATTTT

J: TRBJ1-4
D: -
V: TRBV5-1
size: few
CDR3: CASSLGGEKLFF
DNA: TGCGCCAGCAGCTTGGGGGGTGAAAAACTGTTTTTT

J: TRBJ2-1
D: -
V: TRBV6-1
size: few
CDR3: CASSLSGYNEQFF
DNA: TGTGCCAGCAGTCTGAGCGGGTACAATGAGCAGTTCTTC

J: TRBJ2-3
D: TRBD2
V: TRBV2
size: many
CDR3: CASTRLASSTDTQYF
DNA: TGTGCCAGCACCCGACTAGCCTCTAGCACAGATACGCAGTATTTT

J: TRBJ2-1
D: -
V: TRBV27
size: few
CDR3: CASSLYGYNEQFF
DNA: TGTGCCAGCAGTTTATATGGCTACAATGAGCAGTTCTTC

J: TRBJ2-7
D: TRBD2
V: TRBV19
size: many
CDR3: CASSMAGVEQYF
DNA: TGTGCCAGTAGTATGGCGGGAGTCGAGCAGTACTTC

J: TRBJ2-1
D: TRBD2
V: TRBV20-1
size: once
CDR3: CSARGGLAGERSNEQFF
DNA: TGCAGTGCTAGAGGGGGACTAGCGGGAGAAAGGAGCAATGAGCAGTTCTTC

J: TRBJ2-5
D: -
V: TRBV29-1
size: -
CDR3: CSVPVEGATSSTSGRAAQETQYF
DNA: -

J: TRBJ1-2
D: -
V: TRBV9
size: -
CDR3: CASSKTGSFYGYTF
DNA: TGTGCCAGCAGCAAGACAGGTAGTTTCTATGGCTACACCTTC

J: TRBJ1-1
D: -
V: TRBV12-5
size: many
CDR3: CASGLVLGQNTEAFF
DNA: TGTGCTAGTGGTTTGGTATTGGGCCAGAACACTGAAGCTTTCTTT